Below are 13 T cell receptor beta chains sequenced from a single sample in a study of T cell responses to AZD1222 COVID-19 vaccine. Assay: immunoSEQ multiplex PCR; the TCRdb copy retains only in-frame clones and omits some. The repertoire consists of about 130,000 clones, with approximately 92% occurring once and the leading ten covering about 1.1%. This material consisted of peripheral blood, taken 28 days after the second AZD1222 dose. These receptors originate from an adult who received the AZD1222 COVID-19 vaccine.

This rearrangement joins TRBV7-2 to TRBJ1-1; D uncertain. Germline values: CDR1 SGHTA, CDR2 FQGNSA. Trimming cost V 3 bases and J 3 bases, with 14 bases left between them. The CDR3 loop spans 15 amino acids. As DNA, the CDR3 is TGTGCCAGCAGCTTTAAGGGCAGGCAGGACACTGAAGCTTTCTTT. Encoded protein: CASSFKGRQDTEAFF.

The chain couples TRBV2 to TRBJ1-2, with 8 bases that match TRBD1. The CDR3 has 15 amino acids. Looked up from germline, CDR1 is SNHLY and CDR2 is FYNNEI. The J segment lost 3 bases and the V segment lost 7 bases, leaving 10 bases of the junction unmatched. CDR3 DNA: TGTGCCAGCATTCCGTCGGCAGGGGGCCACTATGGCTACACCTTC. Protein product: CASIPSAGGHYGYTF.

The genes are TRBV5-3 and TRBJ1-5; D may be TRBD1 (5 bases). TRBV5-3 counts as an open reading frame of uncertain function. The CDR3 runs to 17 residues. Trimming took 2 bases from V and 0 from J, leaving 15 bases between them. The CDR3 nucleotides are TGTGCCAGAAGCTTAGGCACAGGAGTTTATAGCAATCAGCCCCAGCATTTT. Protein product: CARSLGTGVYSNQPQHF.

This clone has only one observation. The chain is built from TRBV6-1 and TRBJ1-1; no firm D call. CDR1 MNHNS and CDR2 SASEGT come from the germline V gene. The V gene lost 1 base and the J gene lost 3 bases, with 6 bases spanning the gap. This CDR3 has 13 amino acids. The CDR3 DNA reads TGTGCCAGCAGTGAAGGTCGAGACACTGAAGCTTTCTTT. This translates into CASSEGRDTEAFF.

In its sample, this clone was seen many times. The V and J genes are TRBV2 and TRBJ2-1; TRBD1 matches 7 bases. The CDR3 runs to 12 residues. Per the germline V gene, CDR1 is SNHLY and CDR2 is FYNNEI. J gave up 1 base and V 10 bases, and 1 base lay outside the gene matches. CDR3 DNA: TGTGCCACCAGGGGGTCCTACAATGAGCAGTTCTTC. Its protein product is CATRGSYNEQFF.

The J gene is TRBJ2-5, the V gene TRBV10-3; D unresolved. This CDR3 is 10 amino acids long. V dropped 11 bases and J dropped 3 bases, with 7 bases sitting between them. Germline CDR1 is ENHRY and CDR2 is SYGVKD. The CDR3 DNA is TGTGCCCTTGGGGAAGAGACCCAGTACTTC. Translation gives CALGEETQYF.

CDR3 nucleotide sequence: TGTGCCTGGAGGCTAAGGACTAGCGGGTTATACGAGCAGTACTTC. Encoded protein: CAWRLRTSGLYEQYF. This chain links TRBV30 with TRBJ2-7; 11 nucleotides match TRBD2. Germline lookup yields CDR1 GTSNPN and CDR2 SVGIG (reference sequence). Unmatched junction bases numbered 8, after V lost 3 bases and J lost 4 bases. The CDR3 consists of 15 residues.

J is TRBJ2-7 and V is TRBV7-9; D ambiguous. Looked up from germline, CDR1 is SEHNR and CDR2 is FQNEAQ (reference sequence). Deletions cut 3 bases from V and 4 bases from J, with 7 bases between. The CDR3 has 12 residues. The CDR3, as DNA: TGTGCCAGCAGCTTTTCTAGTTACGAGCAGTACTTC. Translating gives CASSFSSYEQYF.

The rearrangement links TRBV5-1 to TRBJ1-2, with D uncertain. The CDR3 has 14 residues. The V gene's germline CDR1 is SGHRS and CDR2 YFSETQ. The V end lost 0 bases, the J end lost 1 base, and 7 bases lay between the germline ends. The CDR3 DNA sequence: TGCGCCAGCAGCTTGGGGACTCTTAACTATGGCTACACCTTC. Translating gives CASSLGTLNYGYTF.

J is TRBJ2-7 and V is TRBV18; D uncertain. The V and J ends lost 3 bases and 5 bases respectively, with 17 bases between them. CDR3 length: 15 amino acids. Germline CDR1 and CDR2: KGHSH and LQKENI. The DNA for the CDR3 is TGTGCCAGCTCACCCGATACGACTGATCAACACGAGCAGTACTTC. Its translation is CASSPDTTDQHEQYF.

The chain links TRBV5-3 to TRBJ1-1; the D is unclear. TRBV5-3 is annotated as an ORF whose role is uncertain. With 0 bases removed from V and 2 bases from J, the gap between germline ends came to 8 bases. The CDR3 is made up of 14 amino acids. CDR3 DNA: TGTGCCAGAAGCTTGGAGAGAACCAACACTGAAGCTTTCTTT. This encodes CARSLERTNTEAFF.

The chain combines TRBV11-3 with TRBJ2-1; D uncertain. Trimming left V 2 bases short and J 4 bases short, with 6 bases between. The CDR3 spans 13 residues. Germline lookup yields CDR1 SGHNT and CDR2 YENEEA. Here the CDR3 reads CASSLMAYNEQFF. The DNA for the CDR3 is TGTGCCAGCAGCTTAATGGCGTACAATGAGCAGTTCTTC.

V is TRBV9 and J is TRBJ2-3, with D possibly being TRBD1 (6 bases). The V end was cut by 0 bases, the J end by 2 bases, with 16 bases between. This CDR3 is 17 amino acids long. Germline CDR1 SGDLS, CDR2 YYNGEE. The CDR3 spells CASSVGGGVRNTDTQYF. In nucleotides, the CDR3 is TGTGCCAGCAGCGTAGGAGGGGGTGTGAGGAACACAGATACGCAGTATTTT.